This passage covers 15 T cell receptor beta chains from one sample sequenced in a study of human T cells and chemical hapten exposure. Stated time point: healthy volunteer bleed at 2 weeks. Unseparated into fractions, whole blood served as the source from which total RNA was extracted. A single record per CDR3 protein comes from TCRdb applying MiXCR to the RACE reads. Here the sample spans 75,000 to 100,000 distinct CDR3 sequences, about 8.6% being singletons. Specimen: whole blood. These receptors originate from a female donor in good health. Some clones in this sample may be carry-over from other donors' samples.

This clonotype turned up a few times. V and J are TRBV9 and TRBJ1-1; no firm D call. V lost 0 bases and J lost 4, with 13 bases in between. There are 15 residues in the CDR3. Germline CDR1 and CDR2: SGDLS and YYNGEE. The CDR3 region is CASSVVRADGTEAFF. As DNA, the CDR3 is TGTGCCAGCAGCGTAGTCCGCGCGGACGGCACTGAAGCTTTCTTT.

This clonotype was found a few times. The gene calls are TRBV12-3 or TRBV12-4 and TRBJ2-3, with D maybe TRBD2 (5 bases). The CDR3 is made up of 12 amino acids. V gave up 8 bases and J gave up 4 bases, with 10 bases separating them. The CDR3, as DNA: TGTGCCAGCGCCCCGGAGGCAGATACGCAGTATTTT. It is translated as CASAPEADTQYF.

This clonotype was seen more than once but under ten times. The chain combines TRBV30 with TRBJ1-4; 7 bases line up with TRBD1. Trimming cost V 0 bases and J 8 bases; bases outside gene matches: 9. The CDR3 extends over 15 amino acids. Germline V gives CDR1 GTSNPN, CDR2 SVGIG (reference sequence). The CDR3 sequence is CAWSVPRGPGEKLFF. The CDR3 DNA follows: TGTGCCTGGAGTGTACCGAGGGGGCCGGGCGAAAAACTGTTTTTT.

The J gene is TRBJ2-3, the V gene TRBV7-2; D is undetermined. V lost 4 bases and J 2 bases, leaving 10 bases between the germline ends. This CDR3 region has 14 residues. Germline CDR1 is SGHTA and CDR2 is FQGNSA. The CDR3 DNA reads TGTGCCAGCAGCTCCCATTTCAACACAGATACGCAGTATTTT. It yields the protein CASSSHFNTDTQYF.

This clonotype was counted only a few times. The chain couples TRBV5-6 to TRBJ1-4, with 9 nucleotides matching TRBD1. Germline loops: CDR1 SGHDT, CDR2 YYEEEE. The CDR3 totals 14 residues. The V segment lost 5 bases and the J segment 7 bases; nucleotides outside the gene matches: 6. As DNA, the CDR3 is TGTGCCAGCAGAAAGGGACAGGGCGGTGAAAAACTGTTTTTT. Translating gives CASRKGQGGEKLFF.

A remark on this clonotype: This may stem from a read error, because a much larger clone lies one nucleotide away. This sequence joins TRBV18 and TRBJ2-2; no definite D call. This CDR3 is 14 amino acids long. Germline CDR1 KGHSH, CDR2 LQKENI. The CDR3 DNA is TGTGTCAGCTCAAATACAGATAACACCGGGGAGCTGTTTTTT. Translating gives CVSSNTDNTGELFF.

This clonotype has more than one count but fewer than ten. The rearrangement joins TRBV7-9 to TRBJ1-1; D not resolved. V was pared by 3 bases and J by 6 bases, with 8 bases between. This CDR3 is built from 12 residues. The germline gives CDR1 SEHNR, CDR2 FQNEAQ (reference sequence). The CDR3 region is CASSFNSPEAFF. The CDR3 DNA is TGTGCCAGCAGCTTTAATTCTCCTGAAGCTTTCTTT.

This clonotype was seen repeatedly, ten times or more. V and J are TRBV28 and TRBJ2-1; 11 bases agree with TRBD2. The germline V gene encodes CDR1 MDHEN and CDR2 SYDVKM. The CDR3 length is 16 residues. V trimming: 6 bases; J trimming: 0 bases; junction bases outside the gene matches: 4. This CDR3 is CASRGTSGNSYNEQFF. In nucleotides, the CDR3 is TGTGCCAGCAGGGGGACTAGCGGAAACTCCTACAATGAGCAGTTCTTC.

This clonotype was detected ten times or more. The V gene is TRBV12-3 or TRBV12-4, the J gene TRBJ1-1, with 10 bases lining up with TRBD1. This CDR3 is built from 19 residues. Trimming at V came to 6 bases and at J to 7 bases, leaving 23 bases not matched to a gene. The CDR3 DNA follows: TGTGCCAGCAGAGACCGGGACAGGGGACCGTCAAGCAAGAGCTTTGAAGCTTTCTTT. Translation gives CASRDRDRGPSSKSFEAFF.

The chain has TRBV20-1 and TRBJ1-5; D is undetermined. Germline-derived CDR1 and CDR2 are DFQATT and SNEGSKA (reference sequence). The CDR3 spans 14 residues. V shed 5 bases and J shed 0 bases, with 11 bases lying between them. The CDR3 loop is CSAPGEGSNQPQHF. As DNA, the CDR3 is TGCAGTGCTCCCGGTGAGGGTAGCAATCAGCCCCAGCATTTT.

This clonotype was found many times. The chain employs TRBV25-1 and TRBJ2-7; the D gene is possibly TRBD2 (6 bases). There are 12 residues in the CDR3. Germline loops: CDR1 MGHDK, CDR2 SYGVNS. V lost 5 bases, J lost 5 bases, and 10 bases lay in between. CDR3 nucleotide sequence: TGTGCCAGCAGTTCCTCGGGGGACGAGCAGTACTTC. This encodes CASSSSGDEQYF.

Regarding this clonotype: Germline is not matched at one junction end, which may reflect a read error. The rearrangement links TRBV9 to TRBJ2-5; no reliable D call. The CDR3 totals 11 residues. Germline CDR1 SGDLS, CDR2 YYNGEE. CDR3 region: CASSLSETKYF. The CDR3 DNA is TGTGCCAGCAGCCTTTCGGAGACCAAGTACTTC.

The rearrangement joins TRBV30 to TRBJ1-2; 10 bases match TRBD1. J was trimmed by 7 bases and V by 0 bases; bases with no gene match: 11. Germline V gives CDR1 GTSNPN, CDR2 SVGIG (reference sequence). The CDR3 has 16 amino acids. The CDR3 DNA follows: TGTGCCTGGAGTGTACGACGGGGGGACAGGGGTTCTGGCTACACCTTC. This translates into CAWSVRRGDRGSGYTF. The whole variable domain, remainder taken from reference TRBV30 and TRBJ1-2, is SQTIHQWPATLVQPVGSPLSLECTVEGTSNPNLYWYRQAAGRGLQLLFYSVGIGQISSEVPQNLSASRPQDRQFILSSKKLLLSDSGFYLCAWSVRRGDRGSGYTFGSGTRLTVV.

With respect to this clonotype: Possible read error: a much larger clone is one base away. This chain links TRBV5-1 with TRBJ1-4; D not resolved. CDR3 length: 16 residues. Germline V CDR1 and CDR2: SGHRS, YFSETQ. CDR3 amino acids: CVSSSGGGRGSEKLFF. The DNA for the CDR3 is TGCGTCAGCAGCTCCGGCGGCGGTCGGGGAAGTGAAAAACTGTTTTTT.

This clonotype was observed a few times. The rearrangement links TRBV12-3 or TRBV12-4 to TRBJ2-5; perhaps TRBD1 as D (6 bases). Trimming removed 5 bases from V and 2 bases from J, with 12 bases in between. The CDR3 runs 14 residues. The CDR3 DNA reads TGTGCCAGCAGTCTCACGACAGGACAAGAGACCCAGTACTTC. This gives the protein CASSLTTGQETQYF.